Below are 6 T cell receptor beta chains sequenced from a single sample in a study of control samples from healthy donors and cancer patients. Only in-frame clones appear in the TCRdb table, and some are missing; sequencing was by immunoSEQ multiplex PCR. The repertoire holds 200,000 to 250,000 clones, with 85% to 95% as singletons. The sequenced material came from blood. These receptors were taken from a man between 50 and 59 years old in good health.

A single count supports this clone. The rearrangement uses TRBV18 and TRBJ2-7; D is unresolved. CDR3 length: 14 amino acids. The germline V and J ends were trimmed by 3 bases and 2 bases, with 11 bases remaining between them. CDR1 is KGHSH, CDR2 LQKENI, per germline. CDR3 protein: CASSPLENPYEQYF. Written as DNA, the CDR3 is TGTGCCAGCTCACCGTTGGAGAACCCCTACGAGCAGTACTTC. The full variable domain, rest sourced from reference TRBV18 and TRBJ2-7, is NAGVMQNPRHLVRRRGQEARLRCSPMKGHSHVYWYRQLPEEGLKFMVYLQKENIIDESGMPKERFSAEFPKEGPSILRIQQVVRGDSAAYFCASSPLENPYEQYFGPGTRLTVT.

This chain links TRBV9 with TRBJ1-4; D possibly corresponds to TRBD1 (5 bases). The CDR3 consists of 14 residues. V shed 4 bases and J shed 12 bases, with 19 bases lying between them. The germline gives CDR1 SGDLS, CDR2 YYNGEE. This CDR3 is CASSFPSGGGELFF. The CDR3 DNA sequence: TGTGCCAGCAGCTTCCCTAGTGGGGGAGGGGAACTGTTTTTT.

This clone was observed once. The chain carries TRBV6-5 and TRBJ2-7; 11 bases agree with TRBD1. Trimming removed 6 bases from V and 6 bases from J; junction bases left unmatched: 10. The CDR3 has 15 amino acids. Germline V gene data show CDR1 as MNHEY and CDR2 as SVGAGI. The CDR3 DNA is TGTGCCAGCAGCAGGGCCGGGACAGGGGGTTTCGAGCAGTACTTC. This encodes CASSRAGTGGFEQYF.

The chain joins TRBV6-5 to TRBJ1-3, with no clear D. With 7 bases removed from V and 2 bases from J, the gap between germline ends came to 6 bases. The V gene's germline CDR1 is MNHEY and CDR2 SVGAGI. This CDR3 has 12 amino acids. Here the CDR3 reads CASNAPGNTIYF. CDR3 DNA: TGTGCCAGCAACGCGCCTGGAAACACCATATATTTT.

The V and J genes are TRBV5-1 and TRBJ2-7; 7 bases match TRBD1. The CDR3 is 15 residues long. V was clipped by 2 bases and J by 2 bases; unmatched bases: 7. The germline V gene has CDR1 SGHRS and CDR2 YFSETQ. The CDR3 coding sequence is TGCGCCAGCAGCTTAGGCGCGCAGGGGGCCTACGAGCAGTACGTC. Translating it yields CASSLGAQGAYEQYV.

This chain links TRBV5-6 with TRBJ2-7; 7 positions agree with TRBD2. The V gene end was trimmed by 2 bases and the J gene end by 3 bases; junction bases not matched to a gene: 5. Germline assignment: CDR1 SGHDT and CDR2 YYEEEE. This CDR3 is 14 amino acids long. CDR3 sequence reads: CASSLQAGHYEQYV. The CDR3 region has the DNA TGTGCCAGCAGCTTACAAGCGGGGCACTACGAGCAGTACGTC.